Following are 30 T cell receptor beta chains from one sample sequenced in a study of vaccination and CD4 T cells after COVID-19. Indicated treatment: approximately nine-day PBMC culture with coronavirus spike peptide pools or control peptides (ViraFEST assay). Their antigens are not known. Sequenced with the Oncomine TCR Beta short-read assay was DNA taken from cultured CD4+ T cells. TCRdb analysed the PCR reads with MiXCR anew, one entry per CDR3 protein. The table has some 25,000 distinct CDR3 sequences, around three fifths seen once; the top ten hold under 6.5%. Specimen: CD4+ T cells from blood, cultured in vitro. The receptors shown here come from a human donor who had recovered from COVID-19.

This sequence joins TRBV2 and TRBJ2-6; tentative D call: TRBD2 (6 bases). CDR3 length: 17 amino acids. V was cut by 9 bases and J by 2 bases, with 20 bases left in between. From germline, CDR1 is SNHLY and CDR2 FYNNEI. The CDR3 bases are TGTGCCAGTCCGAACGAACGGTGGGGGGCTGGGGCCAACGTCCTGACTTTC. Its translation: CASPNERWGAGANVLTF.

CDR3 coding DNA: TGCGCCAGCAGCCAAGATCAGGGACGGTCCTCTGGAAACACCATATATTTT. Protein sequence: CASSQDQGRSSGNTIYF. J is TRBJ1-3 and V is TRBV4-1; tentatively, D is TRBD1 (5 bases). This CDR3 is 17 amino acids long. Trimming took 0 bases from V and 0 from J, leaving 12 bases between them. Germline CDR1 and CDR2: MGHRA and YSYEKL.

This clonotype was counted only a few times. This chain joins TRBV15 and TRBJ1-3, with D unclear. Germline V CDR1 and CDR2: LNHNV, YYDKDF (reference sequence). V was trimmed by 0 bases and J by 0 bases, leaving 12 bases between them. The CDR3 spans 17 residues. The chain's CDR3 is CATSREGTRASGNTIYF. CDR3 in DNA: TGTGCCACCAGCAGAGAAGGCACACGGGCCTCTGGAAACACCATATATTTT. Looking up the rest from reference TRBV15 and TRBJ1-3 gives the full variable domain: DAMVIQNPRYQVTQFGKPVTLSCSQTLNHNVMYWYQQKSSQAPKLLFHYYDKDFNNEADTPDNFQSRRPNTSFCFLDIRSPGLGDTAMYLCATSREGTRASGNTIYFGEGSWLTVV.

The chain has TRBV2 and TRBJ2-5; D is tentatively TRBD1 or TRBD2 (5 bases each). V was cut by 8 bases and J by 1 base, with 14 bases left in between. Germline V gene data show CDR1 as SNHLY and CDR2 as FYNNEI. This CDR3 is 14 amino acids long. The CDR3 nucleotides read TGTGCCAGCGTGGGGGTGGCAGCCCAAGAGACCCAGTACTTC. Encoded protein: CASVGVAAQETQYF. Based on the CDR3 plus reference TRBV2 and TRBJ2-5, the full variable domain is EPEVTQTPSHQVTQMGQEVILRCVPISNHLYFYWYRQILGQKVEFLVSFYNNEISEKSEIFDDQFSVERPDGSNFTLKIRSTKLEDSAMYFCASVGVAAQETQYFGPGTRLLVL.

V and J are TRBV29-1 and TRBJ1-3; D uncertain. Germline V gene data show CDR1 as SQVTM and CDR2 as ANQGSEA. V was shortened by 7 bases and J by 0 bases, with 13 bases between the two germline ends. This CDR3 has 14 residues. This CDR3 reads CSARQLGSGNTIYF. The CDR3 DNA reads TGCAGCGCCAGGCAGCTAGGCTCTGGAAACACCATATATTTT.

The chain couples TRBV6-4 to TRBJ1-2; unclear D gene. Trimming took off 2 bases at V and 7 bases at J, with 20 bases between the two ends. The CDR3 consists of 16 residues. Germline CDR1 and CDR2: MRHNA and SNTAGT. The CDR3 spells CASSDDFGRSLGGYTF. DNA for the CDR3: TGTGCCAGCAGTGACGACTTTGGCAGGTCCCTAGGTGGCTACACCTTC.

The rearrangement uses TRBV7-2 and TRBJ1-2, with D maybe TRBD1 (6 bases). CDR1 and CDR2 (germline): SGHTA, FQGNSA. The CDR3 loop spans 12 amino acids. V gave up 6 bases and J gave up 6 bases, with 11 bases separating them. Here the CDR3 DNA reads TGTGCCAGCAGGATAAACAGGGATGGCTACACCTTC. Its protein is CASRINRDGYTF.

This clonotype was seen more than once but under ten times. The V gene is TRBV24-1, the J gene TRBJ2-2; the D gene could be TRBD1 or TRBD2 (5 bases each). Germline-derived CDR1 and CDR2 are KGHDR and SFDVKD. V was cut by 2 bases and J by 4 bases, with 13 bases left in between. The length of the CDR3 is 16 residues. Here the CDR3 reads CATSDSPGSSTGELFF. CDR3 DNA: TGTGCCACCAGTGATTCCCCAGGGAGCAGCACCGGGGAGCTGTTTTTT.

This clonotype was picked up a small number of times. The chain has TRBV7-2 and TRBJ1-5; tentatively, D is TRBD1 (5 bases). Trimming left V 5 bases short and J 3 bases short, with 17 bases between. CDR3 length: 16 residues. Germline V gives CDR1 SGHTA, CDR2 FQGNSA. CDR3 sequence: CASSPGPDTINQPQHF. Here the CDR3 DNA reads TGTGCCAGCAGCCCGGGACCCGACACGATCAATCAGCCCCAGCATTTT.

The genes are TRBV7-2 and TRBJ2-5; 9 bases map to TRBD2. The CDR3 consists of 15 residues. Germline trimming cut 5 bases from V and 8 bases from J; bases unmatched to any gene: 12. Per the germline V gene, CDR1 is SGHTA and CDR2 is FQGNSA. DNA of the CDR3: TGTGCCAGCAGCCTCAGGGCTAGCGGGATAGGAACCCAGTACTTC. It encodes CASSLRASGIGTQYF.

The rearrangement joins TRBV10-3 to TRBJ2-7; D may correspond to TRBD1 or TRBD2 (5 bases each). Trimming pared 2 bases from V and 8 bases from J, leaving 13 bases between. The germline V gene encodes CDR1 ENHRY and CDR2 SYGVKD. This CDR3 spans 13 amino acids. DNA of the CDR3: TGTGCCATCAGTGAGACCCTTCCGGGACAGCAGTACTTC. It encodes CAISETLPGQQYF.

This clonotype was seen only a few times. The chain is built from TRBV20-1 and TRBJ1-5; D perhaps matches TRBD1 (6 bases). This CDR3 has 12 residues. CDR1 and CDR2 (germline): DFQATT, SNEGSKA (reference sequence). V gave up 6 bases and J gave up 9 bases, with 15 bases separating them. CDR3 residues: CSAGRGVPPQHF. The CDR3 bases are TGCAGTGCCGGTAGGGGGGTTCCGCCCCAGCATTTT.

The V and J genes are TRBV12-3 or TRBV12-4 and TRBJ1-1; tentative D call: TRBD1 (5 bases). Trimming took 6 bases from V and 10 from J, leaving 12 bases between them. There are 11 residues in the CDR3. The CDR3 DNA is TGTGCCAGCAGCCTGGGACGGCCAGCTTTCTTT. Its translation: CASSLGRPAFF.

This clonotype turned up a few times. The rearrangement uses TRBV7-9 and TRBJ1-1; D unclear. V shed 2 bases and J shed 0 bases, with 10 bases lying between them. The CDR3 consists of 15 residues. Germline CDR1 reads SEHNR; CDR2 reads FQNEAQ (reference sequence). CDR3 nucleotides: TGTGCCAGCAGCTTAACAGAGACCATGAACACTGAAGCTTTCTTT. Its protein product is CASSLTETMNTEAFF.

Here the CDR3 DNA reads TGTGCCAGCACCAGGACTAGCGGGAACTCCTACGAGCAGTACTTC. The encoded protein is CASTRTSGNSYEQYF. The chain joins TRBV6-2 or TRBV6-3 to TRBJ2-7; 12 nucleotides match TRBD2. In germline, CDR1 is MNHEY, CDR2 SVGEGT. The CDR3 length is 15 residues. V was clipped by 7 bases and J by 0 bases; unmatched bases: 4.

The chain links TRBV6-1 to TRBJ2-7; 7 bases align to TRBD1. Germline trimming cut 4 bases from V and 7 bases from J; bases unmatched to any gene: 16. The CDR3 totals 16 residues. Germline CDR1 is MNHNS and CDR2 is SASEGT. The CDR3 spells CASSGLKGAGPSEQYF. In nucleotides, the CDR3 is TGTGCCAGCAGTGGGTTGAAGGGGGCAGGGCCTAGTGAGCAGTACTTC.

There are a few counts of this clonotype. This chain uses TRBV19 with TRBJ1-1, with D perhaps matching TRBD1 (5 bases). CDR1 is LNHDA, CDR2 SQIVND, per germline (reference sequence). V was shortened by 5 bases and J by 3 bases, with 10 bases between the two germline ends. This CDR3 comprises 13 residues. Written as DNA, the CDR3 is TGTGCCAGTAGTCGACAGTATTACACTGAAGCTTTCTTT. The encoded protein is CASSRQYYTEAFF. Full variable domain (remainder filled in from reference TRBV19 and TRBJ1-1): DGGITQSPKYLFRKEGQNVTLSCEQNLNHDAMYWYRQDPGQGLRLIYYSQIVNDFQKGDIAEGYSVSREKKESFPLTVTSAQKNPTAFYLCASSRQYYTEAFFGQGTRLTVV.

This chain connects TRBV12-3 or TRBV12-4 to TRBJ1-6; D is uncertain. The CDR3 contains 13 residues. Trimming took off 6 bases at V and 7 bases at J, with 10 bases between the two ends. Written as DNA, the CDR3 is TGTGCCAGCAGCCGCGACGGGAATTCACCCCTCCACTTT. Translation: CASSRDGNSPLHF.

The gene calls are TRBV7-2 and TRBJ2-2, with D uncertain. Trimming took 1 base from V and 1 from J, leaving 10 bases between them. Germline loops: CDR1 SGHTA, CDR2 FQGNSA. The CDR3 consists of 16 residues. CDR3 sequence: CASSLGGQRNTGELFF. In DNA, the CDR3 is TGTGCCAGCAGCTTAGGAGGTCAGAGGAACACCGGGGAGCTGTTTTTT.

This clonotype occurred a few times. The chain couples TRBV15 to TRBJ2-4, with D maybe TRBD2 (5 bases). Germline CDR1 LNHNV, CDR2 YYDKDF (reference sequence). This CDR3 has 14 amino acids. Trimming shortened V by 3 bases and J by 7 bases, and 13 bases separated the two germline ends. CDR3 nucleotides: TGTGCCACCAGCAGTGGGAGCGCCCCGAACATTCAGTACTTC. Protein product: CATSSGSAPNIQYF.

This clonotype was recorded a few times. The rearrangement links TRBV28 to TRBJ1-5; TRBD1 aligns across 9 bases. The CDR3 loop spans 14 amino acids. With V trimmed by 6 bases and J by 3 bases, 3 bases remained unmatched. Germline loops: CDR1 MDHEN, CDR2 SYDVKM. The CDR3 nucleotides are TGTGCCAGCAGAAGGGACAGGGTCAATCAGCCCCAGCATTTT. This gives the protein CASRRDRVNQPQHF. Based on the CDR3 plus reference TRBV28 and TRBJ1-5, the full variable domain is DVKVTQSSRYLVKRTGEKVFLECVQDMDHENMFWYRQDPGLGLRLIYFSYDVKMKEKGDIPEGYSVSREKKERFSLILESASTNQTSMYLCASRRDRVNQPQHFGDGTRLSIL.

This clonotype was counted a single time. V usage is TRBV18 and J usage is TRBJ1-1; TRBD1 matches at 9 bases. CDR3 length equals 13 residues. From germline, CDR1 is KGHSH and CDR2 LQKENI. After removal of 6 bases from V and 4 bases from J, the junction contained 3 bases not matched to a gene. The CDR3 nucleotides read TGTGCCAGCTCCGGGACAGGGAGCACTGAAGCTTTCTTT. Encoded protein: CASSGTGSTEAFF.

This clonotype showed up just a few times. The genes are TRBV7-9 and TRBJ1-1; the D is unclear. Germline CDR1 is SEHNR and CDR2 is FQNEAQ (reference sequence). This CDR3 contains 15 residues. The V end was cut by 1 base, the J end by 0 bases, with 9 bases between. DNA for the CDR3: TGTGCCAGCAGCTTAGTTGGAAGATTGAACACTGAAGCTTTCTTT. Encoded protein: CASSLVGRLNTEAFF. The full variable domain, with the rest looked up from reference TRBV7-9 and TRBJ1-1, is DTGVSQNPRHKITKRGQNVTFRCDPISEHNRLYWYRQTLGQGPEFLTYFQNEAQLEKSRLLSDRFSAERPKGSFSTLEIQRTEQGDSAMYLCASSLVGRLNTEAFFGQGTRLTVV.

The gene calls are TRBV7-9 and TRBJ1-2; D uncertain. The V gene lost 1 base and the J gene lost 3 bases, with 9 bases spanning the gap. Germline CDR1 reads SEHNR; CDR2 reads FQNEAQ (reference sequence). The CDR3 sequence is 14 residues long. The CDR3 region has the DNA TGTGCCAGCAGCTTAGAGGTCAGTTACTATGGCTACACCTTC. Amino acid sequence: CASSLEVSYYGYTF.

This clonotype appeared a few times. The chain is built from TRBV20-1 and TRBJ1-6, with 7 bases fitting TRBD1. The CDR3 has 14 residues. Germline V gene lookup returns CDR1 DFQATT and CDR2 SNEGSKA (reference sequence). With 2 bases clipped from V and 6 bases from J, the junction kept 4 bases outside the gene matches. The CDR3 reads CSARPAGGNSPLHF. CDR3 in DNA: TGCAGTGCTAGACCGGCAGGGGGTAATTCACCCCTCCACTTT.

The CDR3 spells CASSARGGGEDRTQYF. The CDR3 DNA reads TGTGCCAGCAGCGCCCGGGGGGGCGGGGAAGATCGGACCCAGTACTTC. This chain uses TRBV6-2 or TRBV6-3 with TRBJ2-5; 8 bases fit TRBD2. The J segment lost 7 bases and the V segment lost 6 bases, leaving 16 bases of the junction unmatched. There are 16 residues in the CDR3. CDR1 and CDR2 (germline): MNHEY, SVGEGT.

The rearrangement joins TRBV20-1 to TRBJ1-5; tentatively, D is TRBD1 (6 bases). The germline V and J ends were trimmed by 3 bases and 1 base, with 10 bases remaining between them. CDR1 and CDR2 from the germline V gene are DFQATT and SNEGSKA (reference sequence). CDR3 length equals 14 residues. The chain's CDR3 is CSARRDMSNQPQHF. CDR3 DNA: TGCAGTGCTAGGAGGGACATGAGCAATCAGCCCCAGCATTTT.

V gene TRBV6-1 combines with J gene TRBJ1-6, with a possible D match to TRBD1 (5 bases). The V gene lost 6 bases and the J gene lost 8 bases, with 23 bases spanning the gap. Germline CDR1 reads MNHNS; CDR2 reads SASEGT. The CDR3 spans 17 residues. The CDR3 DNA is TGTGCCAGCAGGAGCCGACAGTCCTCTGGGCTTTATTCACCCCTCCACTTT. Amino acid sequence: CASRSRQSSGLYSPLHF.

V usage is TRBV6-1 and J usage is TRBJ2-7; perhaps TRBD1 as D (5 bases). The CDR3 extends over 15 amino acids. Germline loops: CDR1 MNHNS, CDR2 SASEGT. Between the trimmed V and J ends, which lost 6 bases and 2 bases, there was a span of 17 bases. CDR3 amino acids: CASRLRATWPYEQYF. The DNA for the CDR3 is TGTGCCAGCAGGCTCAGGGCCACATGGCCCTACGAGCAGTACTTC.

The rearrangement links TRBV7-8 to TRBJ2-1; D is perhaps TRBD2 (5 bases). V was cut by 5 bases and J by 5 bases, with 16 bases left in between. The CDR3 loop spans 15 amino acids. Germline values: CDR1 SGHVS, CDR2 FQNEAQ. CDR3 nucleotide sequence: TGTGCCAGCAGCCTCAGCGGCACCATAAACAATGAGCAGTTCTTC. Residues: CASSLSGTINNEQFF.